The 30 T cell receptor beta chains given below trace back to one sample, sequenced in a study of T cell repertoires in cytomegalovirus infection. TCRdb used MiXCR to reprocess the reads, holding one entry per CDR3 protein. The sample lists 250,000 to 350,000 distinct CDR3 sequences, 20% to 30% seen once, with approximately 14% in the top ten. Material: PBMCs. All receptors come from a human donor in good health (CMV status not recorded). Some clones in this sample may be carry-over from other donors' samples.

The chain recombines TRBV4-1 with TRBJ2-7, with D tentatively TRBD1 or TRBD2 (5 bases each). CDR1 MGHRA and CDR2 YSYEKL come from the germline V gene. This CDR3 is 16 amino acids long. The V gene lost 4 bases and the J gene lost 2 bases, with 18 bases spanning the gap. Here the CDR3 reads CASSPIARDAAYEQYF. DNA of the CDR3: TGCGCCAGCAGCCCAATAGCCCGGGACGCGGCCTACGAGCAGTACTTC.

V is TRBV5-1 and J is TRBJ1-1; TRBD1 is a possible D gene (6 bases). V shed 4 bases and J shed 1 base, with 17 bases lying between them. The CDR3 contains 16 residues. From germline, CDR1 is SGHRS and CDR2 YFSETQ. The CDR3 region has the DNA TGCGCCAGCAGCCTGAACAGGGTTCAGGGGAACACTGAAGCTTTCTTT. Translated: CASSLNRVQGNTEAFF. Variable domain in full (rest from reference TRBV5-1 and TRBJ1-1): KAGVTQTPRYLIKTRGQQVTLSCSPISGHRSVSWYQQTPGQGLQFLFEYFSETQRNKGNFPGRFSGRQFSNSRSEMNVSTLELGDSALYLCASSLNRVQGNTEAFFGQGTRLTVV.

This clonotype turned up a few times. The chain is built from TRBV28 and TRBJ2-6, with D perhaps TRBD1 or TRBD2 (5 bases each). Germline V gene sequence: CDR1 MDHEN, CDR2 SYDVKM. This CDR3 is 17 amino acids long. Deletions cut 3 bases from V and 5 bases from J, with 17 bases between. CDR3 sequence (DNA): TGTGCCAGCAGTTTCCGGCCTAGCCAGGGATGGGCCAACGTCCTGACTTTC. It codes for CASSFRPSQGWANVLTF.

This chain links TRBV28 with TRBJ1-5; TRBD1 is a possible D gene (6 bases). The CDR3 runs 12 residues. From germline, CDR1 is MDHEN and CDR2 SYDVKM. V shed 5 bases and J shed 10 bases, with 12 bases lying between them. The CDR3: CASSLTGKPQHF. For the CDR3, the DNA is TGTGCCAGCAGTCTCACAGGGAAACCCCAGCATTTT.

The chain carries TRBV2 and TRBJ2-7; D gene unclear. CDR1 and CDR2 from the germline V gene are SNHLY and FYNNEI. This CDR3 region has 12 residues. V was cut by 6 bases and J by 5 bases, with 11 bases left in between. The CDR3 is CASSGDRHEQYF. The CDR3 region has the DNA TGTGCCAGCAGCGGAGATCGACACGAGCAGTACTTC. The full variable domain, with the rest looked up from reference TRBV2 and TRBJ2-7, is EPEVTQTPSHQVTQMGQEVILRCVPISNHLYFYWYRQILGQKVEFLVSFYNNEISEKSEIFDDQFSVERPDGSNFTLKIRSTKLEDSAMYFCASSGDRHEQYFGPGTRLTVT.

V gene TRBV6-2 or TRBV6-3 combines with J gene TRBJ2-7; 13 nucleotides line up with TRBD2. V was clipped by 7 bases and J by 4 bases; unmatched bases: 7. The CDR3 is made up of 15 amino acids. Germline lookup yields CDR1 MNHEY and CDR2 SVGEGT. CDR3 protein: CASNPRTSGRYEQYF. DNA for the CDR3: TGTGCCAGCAACCCACGGACTAGCGGGAGATACGAGCAGTACTTC.

This clonotype was seen a handful of times. V gene TRBV28 combines with J gene TRBJ2-7; the D gene is possibly TRBD1 (5 bases). The CDR3 contains 11 residues. V was clipped by 5 bases and J by 12 bases, with 14 bases between them. Germline V gives CDR1 MDHEN, CDR2 SYDVKM. CDR3 sequence (DNA): TGTGCCAGCAGTATCCAGGGTCTTCTGTACTTC. Residues: CASSIQGLLYF.

The V and J genes are TRBV18 and TRBJ1-3; perhaps TRBD1 as D (5 bases). CDR1 and CDR2 from the germline V gene are KGHSH and LQKENI. V lost 2 bases and J 0 bases, leaving 14 bases between the germline ends. This CDR3 has 17 amino acids. CDR3 DNA: TGTGCCAGCTCACCATTGGGAGCGACAGACTCTGGAAACACCATATATTTT. This encodes CASSPLGATDSGNTIYF.

This clonotype has a count of ten or more. The rearrangement uses TRBV7-2 and TRBJ1-2; D might be TRBD1 (6 bases). Germline V CDR1 and CDR2: SGHTA, FQGNSA. V was clipped by 2 bases and J by 0 bases, with 13 bases between them. CDR3 length: 16 residues. The CDR3 DNA reads TGTGCCAGCAGCTTAAGTTCAGGGGCGACTAACTATGGCTACACCTTC. Protein: CASSLSSGATNYGYTF.

This clonotype was counted many times. V and J are TRBV20-1 and TRBJ1-6; D gene uncertain. Germline assignment: CDR1 DFQATT and CDR2 SNEGSKA (reference sequence). This CDR3 spans 13 amino acids. The CDR3 here is CSPQAGNGSPLHF. As DNA, the CDR3 is TGCAGCCCTCAGGCGGGGAATGGTTCACCCCTCCACTTT.

This clonotype came up many times. This rearrangement joins TRBV7-2 to TRBJ2-7; D is perhaps TRBD2 (6 bases). CDR1 SGHTA and CDR2 FQGNSA come from the germline V gene. Trimming stripped 0 bases from V and 2 bases from J, with 8 bases between. This CDR3 has 14 amino acids. CDR3 protein: CASSLAPGAYEQYF. For the CDR3, the DNA is TGTGCCAGCAGCTTAGCTCCGGGGGCCTACGAGCAGTACTTC. The full variable domain, in which reference TRBV7-2 and TRBJ2-7 provide the parts outside the CDR3, is GAGVSQSPSNKVTEKGKDVELRCDPISGHTALYWYRQSLGQGLEFLIYFQGNSAPDKSGLPSDRFSAERTGGSVSTLTIQRTQQEDSAVYLCASSLAPGAYEQYFGPGTRLTVT.

This clonotype has more than one count but fewer than ten. The V call is TRBV27, the J call TRBJ2-7; the D gene is possibly TRBD1 (6 bases). Germline V CDR1 and CDR2: MNHEY, SMNVEV (reference sequence). Trimming stripped 6 bases from V and 6 bases from J, with 18 bases between. The CDR3 runs 14 residues. The CDR3 DNA follows: TGTGCCAGCAGGGTGGCGCAGGGGCCCTCCGAGCAGTACTTC. It encodes CASRVAQGPSEQYF.

This clonotype was picked up a small number of times. The V and J genes are TRBV2 and TRBJ1-5, with 8 nucleotides matching TRBD1. J was trimmed by 6 bases and V by 3 bases; bases with no gene match: 4. CDR1 and CDR2 from the germline V gene are SNHLY and FYNNEI. This CDR3 contains 14 residues. CDR3 residues: CASSDRGLVQPQHF. DNA for the CDR3: TGTGCCAGCAGTGACAGGGGGCTAGTTCAGCCCCAGCATTTT.

This clonotype was recorded many times. V usage is TRBV7-2 and J usage is TRBJ2-7; the D is unclear. The germline CDR1 and CDR2 sequences are SGHTA and FQGNSA. V was trimmed by 5 bases and J by 2 bases, leaving 16 bases between them. The CDR3 extends over 15 amino acids. CDR3 nucleotides: TGTGCCAGCAGCCCCTCCGTGGCGAAAGCCTACGAGCAGTACTTC. Translating it yields CASSPSVAKAYEQYF.

This clonotype was seen a few times. The rearrangement uses TRBV5-1 and TRBJ2-5; 7 nucleotides agree with TRBD1. Germline CDR1 is SGHRS and CDR2 is YFSETQ. The CDR3 extends over 15 amino acids. The J segment lost 5 bases and the V segment lost 4 bases, leaving 11 bases of the junction unmatched. DNA for the CDR3: TGCGCCAGCAGCGGATCGACAGGGTCGGTGGAGACCCAGTACTTC. Amino acids: CASSGSTGSVETQYF.

The chain recombines TRBV6-2 or TRBV6-3 with TRBJ2-3, with 12 bases matching TRBD2. Looked up from germline, CDR1 is MNHEY and CDR2 is SVGEGT. Trimming took 0 bases from V and 0 from J; bases not matched to a gene: 10. The CDR3 has 20 residues. CDR3 in amino acids: CASSYSSTSGRPPSTDTQYF. Here the CDR3 DNA reads TGTGCCAGCAGTTACTCATCGACTAGCGGGAGACCCCCTAGCACAGATACGCAGTATTTT.

In its sample, this clonotype was seen many times. This chain links TRBV6-1 with TRBJ2-5; either TRBD1 or TRBD2 may supply D (5 bases each). This CDR3 has 15 residues. Germline CDR1 reads MNHNS; CDR2 reads SASEGT. V dropped 8 bases and J dropped 1 base, with 17 bases sitting between them. Written as DNA, the CDR3 is TGTGCCAGCGGGTTAGAACCGGGGCTCCAAGAGACCCAGTACTTC. It specifies CASGLEPGLQETQYF.

This clonotype showed up just once. The V and J genes are TRBV20-1 and TRBJ2-3, with 8 nucleotides matching TRBD2. CDR1 and CDR2 from the germline V gene are DFQATT and SNEGSKA (reference sequence). V lost 1 base and J lost 8; bases outside the gene matches: 11. The CDR3 spans 15 residues. In DNA, the CDR3 is TGCAGTGCTAGAGGCCCGGCGGGAGGTCAGGGTACGCAGTATTTT. Its protein is CSARGPAGGQGTQYF.

This chain joins TRBV3-1 and TRBJ1-1, with 7 bases identical to TRBD1. CDR1 LGHDT and CDR2 YNNKEL come from the germline V gene (reference sequence). The J segment lost 0 bases and the V segment lost 4 bases, leaving 11 bases of the junction unmatched. The CDR3 spans 17 residues. CDR3 nucleotide sequence: TGTGCCAGCAGCCGAGGGGGCAGGGGGACTATGAACACTGAAGCTTTCTTT. It is translated as CASSRGGRGTMNTEAFF. The full variable domain, completed using reference TRBV3-1 and TRBJ1-1, is DTAVSQTPKYLVTQMGNDKSIKCEQNLGHDTMYWYKQDSKKFLKIMFSYNNKELIINETVPNRFSPKSPDKAHLNLHINSLELGDSAVYFCASSRGGRGTMNTEAFFGQGTRLTVV.

This chain joins TRBV6-1 and TRBJ2-5, with 9 positions matching TRBD1. Trimming at V came to 6 bases and at J to 5 bases, leaving 13 bases not matched to a gene. The CDR3 length is 16 residues. Germline assignment: CDR1 MNHNS and CDR2 SASEGT. The CDR3 here is CASSQTTGGRWETQYF. CDR3 sequence (DNA): TGTGCCAGCAGCCAAACTACAGGGGGCCGTTGGGAGACCCAGTACTTC.

In its sample, this clonotype was seen many times. A read error may produce the germline difference seen at one junction end. V and J are TRBV7-2 and TRBJ2-7; D possibly corresponds to TRBD1 (5 bases). Per germline, CDR1 SGHTA and CDR2 FQGNSA. CDR3 size: 13 residues. The CDR3 loop is CASNLGHLYEQYF. Written as DNA, the CDR3 is TGTGCCAGCAACTTAGGACATCTCTACGAGCAGTACTTC.

This chain uses TRBV9 with TRBJ2-1, with 7 bases that match TRBD2. The CDR3 runs to 16 residues. Looked up from germline, CDR1 is SGDLS and CDR2 is YYNGEE. Trimming cost V 0 bases and J 7 bases; bases outside gene matches: 10. CDR3 coding DNA: TGTGCCAGCAGCGTAGCTTGGGGGGGGGGAAAGAATGAGCAGTTCTTC. This encodes CASSVAWGGGKNEQFF.

This clonotype was counted at least ten times. The rearrangement joins TRBV7-2 to TRBJ2-3; 9 positions match TRBD2. V trimming: 1 base; J trimming: 2 bases; junction bases outside the gene matches: 4. This CDR3 comprises 16 residues. Germline CDR1 and CDR2: SGHTA and FQGNSA. The chain's CDR3 is CASSLGGGDDTDTQYF. The CDR3 nucleotides are TGTGCCAGCAGCTTAGGCGGGGGGGACGACACAGATACGCAGTATTTT.

This sequence joins TRBV29-1 and TRBJ2-7; D gene unclear. Trimming cost V 4 bases and J 0 bases, with 4 bases left between them. The CDR3 has 11 residues. Germline V gene data show CDR1 as SQVTM and CDR2 as ANQGSEA. CDR3 region: CSVVGSYEQYF. CDR3 DNA sequence: TGCAGCGTTGTGGGCTCCTACGAGCAGTACTTC.

Ten or more counts support this clonotype. The chain employs TRBV7-8 and TRBJ1-1; TRBD1 aligns across 7 bases. Trimming removed 4 bases from V and 1 base from J; junction bases left unmatched: 9. Germline CDR1 is SGHVS and CDR2 is FQNEAQ. There are 16 residues in the CDR3. The CDR3 loop is CASSSKGASWNTEAFF. Here the CDR3 DNA reads TGTGCCAGCAGCTCCAAGGGGGCGAGTTGGAACACTGAAGCTTTCTTT.

This clonotype was recorded at least ten times. V and J are TRBV7-9 and TRBJ2-5, with 8 bases that match TRBD1. Germline CDR1 reads SEHNR; CDR2 reads FQNEAQ (reference sequence). The CDR3 runs 15 residues. V lost 5 bases, J lost 5 bases, and 10 bases stayed unmatched. The CDR3 DNA is TGTGCCAGCAGCGCCGACAGGGGAAGAAGGGAGACCCAGTACTTC. Its protein product is CASSADRGRRETQYF.

The DNA for the CDR3 is TGTGCCAGCAGACTCCTTCAGGACACTGAAGCTTTCTTT. Protein sequence: CASRLLQDTEAFF. The rearrangement links TRBV12-3 or TRBV12-4 to TRBJ1-1; no reliable D call. There are 13 residues in the CDR3. Trimming took off 6 bases at V and 3 bases at J, with 11 bases between the two ends.

This clonotype is a singleton in its sample. The CDR3 DNA reads as TGTGCCAGCAGCAACAGCCTTGACGGAGAGACCCAGTACTTC. As protein: CASSNSLDGETQYF. The V gene is TRBV11-1, the J gene TRBJ2-5; no reliable D call. This CDR3 comprises 14 residues. V shed 5 bases and J shed 4 bases, with 14 bases lying between them. The germline V gene has CDR1 SGHAT and CDR2 FQDESV (reference sequence).

The rearrangement joins TRBV30 to TRBJ1-2, with TRBD1 as a possible D gene (5 bases). This CDR3 spans 12 amino acids. Trimming left V 2 bases short and J 6 bases short, with 10 bases between. Germline V gene sequence: CDR1 GTSNPN, CDR2 SVGIG (reference sequence). In DNA, the CDR3 is TGTGCCTGGAGTTATCAGGGAAATGGCTACACCTTC. Encoded protein: CAWSYQGNGYTF.

This clonotype showed up just a few times. The chain combines TRBV7-3 with TRBJ2-5; 10 nucleotides align to TRBD1. The germline V gene encodes CDR1 SGHTA and CDR2 FQGTGA. Germline trimming cut 6 bases from V and 5 bases from J; bases unmatched to any gene: 9. The CDR3 totals 15 residues. Written as DNA, the CDR3 is TGTGCCAGCAGTGACAGGGGGCGCACGGACGAGACCCAGTACTTC. Its translation: CASSDRGRTDETQYF.